This T cell receptor beta chain came from a study of beta chain features in type 1 diabetes (dated 2018 in TCRdb). In the study overall: Mean age, gender distribution, total cell number and subset yield were not different between patients and healthy donors. A total of 90 million to 130 million sorted cells were examined across all samples, and a strong correlation was observed between cell number per subset and RNA yield. In the study, recently diagnosed type 1 diabetes patients and matched healthy donors were compared on the TCRB repertoires of their sorted circulating CD4+ T cell subsets. Regulatory and stem cell-like memory subsets were obtained from only 8 patients and about 8 healthy donors, while naive and central memory subsets were obtained from all 30 or so donors.

Trimming takes 5 bases from V and 4 bases from J, and the germline ends sit 11 bases apart. From cysteine to phenylalanine, the CDR3 is 13 amino acids long. This entry keeps only the CDR3 DNA: 39 bases, framed from base 1. The germline V gene supplies CDR1 MDHEN and CDR2 SYDVKM. The research as a whole found: Fewer insertions and more nucleotide deletions at VDJ recombination sites were observed in patients with type 1 diabetes, implying thymic rearrangement abnormalities. The naive, central memory and regulatory TCRB repertoires appeared to resemble one another more closely among patients than among healthy donors. Because small numbers of individuals were included in the HLA sub-analyses, any influence of HLA type on TCRB rearrangement was left unresolved. A moderate but significant shortening of TCRB CDR3 length was observed in type 1 diabetes patients in all four CD4+ subsets. PCR might favor shorter templates, but patient and control samples were amplified and corrected together, so any skew would affect both groups equally. Because cDNA was sequenced instead of genomic DNA, activated cells with high expression could be over-represented, although the groups did not differ in activation or CD3 levels.

About this clone itself: What this receptor recognizes is not known. Base qualities are not at hand, and no much larger clone is one base apart.

Each donor gave one peripheral blood draw, approximately 110 mL on average, collected into heparinised tubes. Naive, central memory, regulatory and stem cell-like memory CD4+ T cells were sorted on a BD FACSAria II using a panel including CD45RO, CCR7, CD25, CD127, CD95 and CD27. Purity was above 98% for every sorted population. PBMCs were isolated immediately by Lymphoprep density gradient centrifugation and stained directly without culture. So that batch effects would be minimized, each experiment stained and sorted samples in pairs, pairing one healthy donor with one patient. The High Capacity cDNA Reverse Transcription Kit was used to reverse transcribe all of the isolated RNA, meaning that expressed TCRB transcripts were what got sequenced. Deep immunoSEQ sequencing was performed on naive, central memory and regulatory T cell samples, with an average of roughly 3.3 million total reads per sample. After sorted cells were lysed in RLT buffer, RNA was extracted with DNase-treated RNeasy Micro or Mini kits, with the choice depending on cell number. To prevent cross-contamination, each cell subset was processed individually, whereas patient and healthy donor samples were processed jointly. TCRB sequences were amplified from cDNA with the immunoSEQ multiplex PCR, producing 87-bp fragments spanning the CDR3 region. Sequencing of the amplicons was done on the Illumina HiSeq platform. In the paper's pipeline: Synthetic template baselines were used to correct PCR bias computationally, reads within Hamming distance 2 were collapsed, and singletons that could not be merged were discarded. Reads were aligned against IMGT so that V, D and J genes, CDR3 length and insertions or deletions at six rearrangement sites could be assigned. Within each subset, clonotype counts were normalized to sorted cell number, and only after that were true diversity and Gini coefficients computed with the tcR R package. Repertoire sharing was quantified using the overlap coefficient calculated on TCRB nucleotide sequences. Out-of-frame TCRB sequences from naive cells were analyzed to stand in for the pre-selection repertoire. TCRdb's version of the immuneACCESS table is confined to in-frame rearrangements and falls short of the full clone set. An unresolved V gene accounts for under half of the shortfall where checked; the remainder is of unknown origin. D and trimming come from the DNA, and the V and J calls and clone size come from that table. The sample table lists hundreds of thousands of clones, roughly a sixth of them with a count of one. 0.09% to 0.095% of the sample is held by the ten biggest clonotypes.

Sequenced material: naive CD4+ T cells from blood. Sample cell subset or site, as interpreted from the label and publication: true naive CD4+ T cells. This chain is built from TRBV28 and TRBJ1-2, with the D gene call left open. The receptor was isolated from a man younger than 30 in good health. The DNA sequence follows: TGTGCCAGCAGTCTCCGCCAAGGCTATGGCTACACCTTC. The resulting protein is CASSLRQGYGYTF.